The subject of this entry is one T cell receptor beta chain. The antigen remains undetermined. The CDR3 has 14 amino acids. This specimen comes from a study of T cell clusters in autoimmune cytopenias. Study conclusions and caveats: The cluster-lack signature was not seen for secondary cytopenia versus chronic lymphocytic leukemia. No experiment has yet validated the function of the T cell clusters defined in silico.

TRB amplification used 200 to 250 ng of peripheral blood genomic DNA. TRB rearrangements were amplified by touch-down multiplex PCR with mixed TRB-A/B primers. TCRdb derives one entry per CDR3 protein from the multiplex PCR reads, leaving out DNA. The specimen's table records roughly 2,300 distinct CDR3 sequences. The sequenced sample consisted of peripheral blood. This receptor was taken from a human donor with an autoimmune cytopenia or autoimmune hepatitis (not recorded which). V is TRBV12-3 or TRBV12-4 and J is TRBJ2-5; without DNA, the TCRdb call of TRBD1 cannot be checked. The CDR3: CASSGRGRQETQYF.